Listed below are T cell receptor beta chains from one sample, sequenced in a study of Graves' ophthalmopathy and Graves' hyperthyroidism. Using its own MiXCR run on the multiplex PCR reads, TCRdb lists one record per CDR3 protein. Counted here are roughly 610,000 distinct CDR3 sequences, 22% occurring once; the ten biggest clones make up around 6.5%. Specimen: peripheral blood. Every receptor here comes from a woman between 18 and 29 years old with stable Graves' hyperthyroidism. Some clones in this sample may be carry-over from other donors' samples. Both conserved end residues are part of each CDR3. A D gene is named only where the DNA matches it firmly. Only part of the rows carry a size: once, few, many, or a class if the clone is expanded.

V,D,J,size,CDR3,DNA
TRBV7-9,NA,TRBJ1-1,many,CASSHFGAQNTEAFF,TGTGCCAGCAGTCACTTTGGGGCCCAGAACACTGAAGCTTTCTTT
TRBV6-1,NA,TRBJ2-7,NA,CASSKGPTTYEQYF,TGTGCCAGCAGTAAGGGGCCGACTACCTACGAGCAGTACTTC
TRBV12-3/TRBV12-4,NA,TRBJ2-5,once,CASSSGLFRETQYF,TGTGCCAGCAGTTCCGGACTCTTCCGGGAGACCCAGTACTTC
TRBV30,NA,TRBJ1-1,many,CAWRLSGSTEAFF,TGTGCCTGGAGGCTATCCGGCTCGACTGAAGCTTTCTTT
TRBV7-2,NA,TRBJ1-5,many,CASSRDAQPQHF,TGTGCCAGCAGCCGGGACGCACAGCCCCAGCATTTT
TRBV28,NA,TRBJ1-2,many,CASSLSSEQGGYTF,TGTGCCAGCAGTTTGTCTTCGGAACAGGGCGGCTACACCTTC
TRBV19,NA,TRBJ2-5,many,CASSSGRYQETQYF,TGTGCCAGTAGCTCAGGACGATACCAAGAGACCCAGTACTTC
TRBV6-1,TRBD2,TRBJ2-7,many,CASSESTSGTETYEQYF,TGTGCCAGCAGTGAGTCTACTAGCGGGACAGAAACCTACGAGCAGTACTTC
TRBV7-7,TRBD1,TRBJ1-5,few,CASSLSGGPTQPQHF,TGTGCTAGCAGCTTATCAGGGGGCCCGACTCAGCCCCAGCATTTT
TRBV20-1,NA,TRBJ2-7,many,CSANPPRDGTYEQYF,TGCAGTGCTAACCCCCCAAGAGACGGAACTTACGAGCAGTACTTC
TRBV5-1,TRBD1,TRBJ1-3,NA,CASSPRQGQAGNTIYF,TGCGCCAGCAGCCCACGCCAAGGACAGGCTGGAAACACCATATATTTT
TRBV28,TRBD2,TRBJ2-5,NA,CASSFWIASGGETQYF,TGTGCCAGCAGTTTTTGGATAGCGAGCGGGGGAGAGACCCAGTACTTC
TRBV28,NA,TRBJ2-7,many,CASSLGNYEQYF,TGTGCCAGCAGTTTGGGCAACTACGAGCAGTACTTC
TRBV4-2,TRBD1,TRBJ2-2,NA,CASGKNRGTLNTGELFF,TGTGCCAGCGGAAAGAACAGGGGGACGCTTAATACCGGGGAGCTGTTTTTT
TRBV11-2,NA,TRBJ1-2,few,CASRRGVGGIVGRYGYTF,TGTGCCAGCAGACGCGGGGTTGGGGGTATTGTAGGACGTTATGGCTACACCTTC
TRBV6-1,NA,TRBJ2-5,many,CARSGEETQYF,TGTGCCAGGTCAGGGGAAGAGACCCAGTACTTC
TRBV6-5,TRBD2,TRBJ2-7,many,CASRLAGGLSYEQYF,TGTGCCAGCAGGTTAGCGGGAGGCCTCTCCTACGAGCAGTACTTC
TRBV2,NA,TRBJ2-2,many,CASEGAGRATGELFF,TGTGCCAGCGAGGGGGCCGGGAGGGCGACCGGGGAGCTGTTTTTT
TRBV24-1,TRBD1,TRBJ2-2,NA,CATSDPPGQGNTGELFF,TGTGCCACCAGTGATCCCCCGGGACAGGGGAACACCGGGGAGCTGTTTTTT
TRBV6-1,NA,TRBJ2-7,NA,CASSPDSLYEQYF,TGTGCCAGCAGTCCAGACAGCCTCTACGAGCAGTACTTC
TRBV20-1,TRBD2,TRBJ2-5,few,CSARDLRLAGALQETQYF,TGCAGTGCTAGAGATCTGCGACTAGCGGGGGCCCTCCAAGAGACCCAGTACTTC
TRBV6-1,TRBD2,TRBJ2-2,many,CASRDRTSGRPGELFF,TGTGCCAGCAGGGACAGGACTAGCGGGAGGCCCGGGGAGCTGTTTTTT
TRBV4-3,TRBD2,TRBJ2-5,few,CASSQDGREETQYF,TGCGCCAGCAGCCAAGACGGGAGGGAAGAGACCCAGTACTTC
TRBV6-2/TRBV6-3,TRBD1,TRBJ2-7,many,CACFDRVGGEQYF,TGTGCCTGCTTCGACAGGGTTGGTGGCGAGCAGTACTTC
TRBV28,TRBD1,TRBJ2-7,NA,CASWTGPSYEQYF,TGTGCCAGCTGGACAGGACCCTCCTACGAGCAGTACTTC
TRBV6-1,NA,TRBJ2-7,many,CASSEQGSSYEQYF,TGTGCCAGCAGTGAACAGGGAAGCTCCTACGAGCAGTACTTC
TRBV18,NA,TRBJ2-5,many,CASSKGGVQETQYF,TGTGCCAGCTCAAAGGGCGGAGTCCAAGAGACCCAGTACTTC
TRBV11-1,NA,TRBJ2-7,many,CASSWGTDSYEQYF,TGTGCCAGCAGCTGGGGGACGGATTCCTACGAGCAGTACTTC
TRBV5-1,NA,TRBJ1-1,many,CASSDVGTDVNTEALF,TGCGCCAGCAGCGACGTTGGGACGGACGTGAACACTGAAGCTCTCTTT